This entry is about one T cell receptor beta chain. The CDR3 sequence is 16 residues long. The V gene end was trimmed by 0 bases and the J gene end by 6 bases; junction bases not matched to a gene: 7. Germline values: CDR1 SGHTA, CDR2 FQGNSA. Amplified TCR beta CDR3 regions came from RNA transcripts. First-round RT-PCR of the TCR CDR3 relied on the HTBI primer set. Using its own MiXCR run on the multiplex PCR reads, TCRdb lists one record per CDR3 protein. The repertoire holds 550,000 to 600,000 distinct CDR3 sequences, with more than 13% as singletons. The source of the sample is a study of T cells in Graves' hyperthyroidism and ophthalmopathy. Criteria for exclusion of patients were uncontrolled infection, other autoimmune disease, pregnancy or lactation.

The rearrangement joins TRBV7-2 to TRBJ2-7; 11 nucleotides line up with TRBD1. This TCR was sampled from a woman aged 18-35 years with Graves' ophthalmopathy. The sequenced sample consisted of blood. Written as DNA, the CDR3 is TGTGCCAGCAGCTTAGCGCGGGACAGGGGGGTCTCCGAGCAGTACTTC. Its protein product is CASSLARDRGVSEQYF.